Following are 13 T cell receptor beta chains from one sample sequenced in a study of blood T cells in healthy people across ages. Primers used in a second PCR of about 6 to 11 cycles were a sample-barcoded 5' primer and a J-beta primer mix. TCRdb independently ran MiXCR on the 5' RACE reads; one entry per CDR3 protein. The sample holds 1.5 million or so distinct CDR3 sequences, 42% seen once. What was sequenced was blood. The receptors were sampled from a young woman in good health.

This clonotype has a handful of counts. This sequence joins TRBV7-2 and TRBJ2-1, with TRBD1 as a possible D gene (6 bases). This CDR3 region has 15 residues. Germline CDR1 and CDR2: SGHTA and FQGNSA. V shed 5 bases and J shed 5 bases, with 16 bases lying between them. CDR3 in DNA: TGTGCCAGCAGCGGGGACATCACTTGGGACAATGAGCAGTTCTTC. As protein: CASSGDITWDNEQFF.

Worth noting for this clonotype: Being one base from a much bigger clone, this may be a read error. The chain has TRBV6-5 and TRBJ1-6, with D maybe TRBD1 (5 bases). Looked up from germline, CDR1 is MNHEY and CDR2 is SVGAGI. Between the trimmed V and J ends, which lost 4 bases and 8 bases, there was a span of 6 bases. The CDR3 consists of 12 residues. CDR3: CASSSGDSPLHF. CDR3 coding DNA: TGTGCCAGCAGTTCGGGGGATTCACCCCTCCACTTT.

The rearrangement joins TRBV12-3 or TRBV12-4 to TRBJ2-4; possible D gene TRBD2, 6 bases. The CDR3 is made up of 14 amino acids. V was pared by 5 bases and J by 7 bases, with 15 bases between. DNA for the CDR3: TGTGCCAGCAGTCGCGGGACCCCTCGGAACATTCAGTACTTC. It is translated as CASSRGTPRNIQYF.

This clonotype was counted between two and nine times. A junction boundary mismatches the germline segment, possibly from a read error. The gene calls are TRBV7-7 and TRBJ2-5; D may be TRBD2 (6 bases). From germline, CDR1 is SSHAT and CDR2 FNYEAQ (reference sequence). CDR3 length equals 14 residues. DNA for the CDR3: TGTGCTAGCAGCCCCGCGGGGCCTAAAGAGACCCAGTACTTC. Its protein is CASSPAGPKETQYF. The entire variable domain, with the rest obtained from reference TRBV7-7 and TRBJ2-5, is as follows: GAGVSQSPRYKVTKRGQDVTLRCDPISSHATLYWYQQALGQGPEFLTYFNYEAQPDKSGLPSDRFSAERPEGSISTLTIQRTEQRDSAMYRCASSPAGPKETQYFGPGTRLLVL.

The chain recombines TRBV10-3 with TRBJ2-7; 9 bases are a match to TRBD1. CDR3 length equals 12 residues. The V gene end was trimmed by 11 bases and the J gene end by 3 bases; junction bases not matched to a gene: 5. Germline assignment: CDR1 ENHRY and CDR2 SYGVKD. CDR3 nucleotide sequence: TGTGCCGCCACAGGGGGCCGCTACGAGCAGTACTTC. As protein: CAATGGRYEQYF.

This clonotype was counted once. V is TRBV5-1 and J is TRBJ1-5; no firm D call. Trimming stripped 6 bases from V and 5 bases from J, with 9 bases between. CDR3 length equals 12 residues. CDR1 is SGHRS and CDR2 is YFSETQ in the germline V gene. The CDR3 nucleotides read TGCGCCAGCATTCGGGAGGATCAGCCCCAGCATTTT. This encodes CASIREDQPQHF.

CDR3 protein: CSVESRQGGADTQYF. The CDR3 DNA follows: TGCAGTGTCGAGAGTCGGCAGGGTGGGGCAGATACGCAGTATTTT. V usage is TRBV20-1 and J usage is TRBJ2-3; D might be TRBD1 (5 bases). From germline, CDR1 is DFQATT and CDR2 SNEGSKA (reference sequence). The CDR3 length is 15 residues. V lost 7 bases and J lost 4, with 21 bases in between.

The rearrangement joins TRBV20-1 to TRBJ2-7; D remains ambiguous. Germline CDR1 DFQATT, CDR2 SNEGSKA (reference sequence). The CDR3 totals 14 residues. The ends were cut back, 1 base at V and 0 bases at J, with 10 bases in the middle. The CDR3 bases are TGCAGTGCTAGAGGGCAGACGAGCTCCTACGAGCAGTACTTC. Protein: CSARGQTSSYEQYF.

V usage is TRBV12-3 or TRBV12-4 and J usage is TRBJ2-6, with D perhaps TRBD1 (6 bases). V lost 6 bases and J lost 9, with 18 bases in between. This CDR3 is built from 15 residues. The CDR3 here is CASSKTGTHHNVLTF. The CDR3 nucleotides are TGTGCCAGCAGCAAAACCGGGACACACCACAACGTCCTGACTTTC.

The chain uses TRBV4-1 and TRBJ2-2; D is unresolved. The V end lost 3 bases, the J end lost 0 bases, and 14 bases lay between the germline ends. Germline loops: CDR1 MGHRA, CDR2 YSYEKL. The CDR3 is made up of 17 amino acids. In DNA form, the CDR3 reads TGCGCCAGCAGCCAGTACTTTAGGCTGTCGAACACCGGGGAGCTGTTTTTT. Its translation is CASSQYFRLSNTGELFF.

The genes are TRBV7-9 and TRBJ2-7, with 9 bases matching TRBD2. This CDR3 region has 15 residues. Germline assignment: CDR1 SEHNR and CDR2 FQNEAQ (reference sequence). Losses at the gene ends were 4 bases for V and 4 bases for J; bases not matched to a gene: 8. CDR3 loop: CASSSVAGATYEQYF. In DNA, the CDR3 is TGTGCCAGCAGCTCGGTAGCGGGAGCAACTTACGAGCAGTACTTC. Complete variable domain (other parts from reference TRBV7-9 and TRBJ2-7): DTGVSQNPRHKITKRGQNVTFRCDPISEHNRLYWYRQTLGQGPEFLTYFQNEAQLEKSRLLSDRFSAERPKGSFSTLEIQRTEQGDSAMYLCASSSVAGATYEQYFGPGTRLTVT.

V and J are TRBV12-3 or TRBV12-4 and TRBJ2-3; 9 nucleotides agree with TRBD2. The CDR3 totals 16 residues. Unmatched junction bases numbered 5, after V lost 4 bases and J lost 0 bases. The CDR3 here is CASSSRTSASTDTQYF. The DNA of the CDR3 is TGTGCCAGCAGTTCCAGGACTAGCGCTAGCACAGATACGCAGTATTTT.

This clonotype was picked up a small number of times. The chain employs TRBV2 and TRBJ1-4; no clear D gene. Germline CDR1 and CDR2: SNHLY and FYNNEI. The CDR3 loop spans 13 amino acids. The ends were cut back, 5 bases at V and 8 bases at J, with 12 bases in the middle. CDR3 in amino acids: CASSRTGDEKLFF. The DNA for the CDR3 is TGTGCCAGCAGTAGGACCGGAGACGAAAAACTGTTTTTT.